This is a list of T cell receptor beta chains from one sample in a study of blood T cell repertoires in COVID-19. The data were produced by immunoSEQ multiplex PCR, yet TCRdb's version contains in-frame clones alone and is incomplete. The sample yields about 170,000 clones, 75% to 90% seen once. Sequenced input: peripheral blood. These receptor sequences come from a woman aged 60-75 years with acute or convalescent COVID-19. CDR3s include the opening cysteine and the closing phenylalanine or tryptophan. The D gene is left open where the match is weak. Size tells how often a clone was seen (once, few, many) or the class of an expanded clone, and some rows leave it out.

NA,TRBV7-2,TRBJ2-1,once,CASSTPPHEQFF,TGTGCCAGCAGCACTCCCCCGCATGAGCAGTTCTTC
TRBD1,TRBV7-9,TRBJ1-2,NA,CASSPGTGGFGSYTF,TGTGCCAGCAGCCCCGGGACAGGGGGCTTCGGGAGCTACACCTTC
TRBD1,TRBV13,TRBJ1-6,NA,CASSLTGLESPLHF,TGTGCCAGCAGCTTGACAGGGCTAGAATCACCCCTCCACTTT
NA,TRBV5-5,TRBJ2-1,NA,CASSLTVHEQFF,TGTGCCAGCAGCCTGACAGTCCATGAGCAGTTCTTC
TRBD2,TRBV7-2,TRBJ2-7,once,CASSLRATSGGAEGEQYF,TGTGCCAGCAGCTTAAGGGCGACTAGCGGGGGGGCCGAGGGCGAGCAGTACTTC
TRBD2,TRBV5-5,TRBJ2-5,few,CASFSLGGGAETQYF,TGTGCCAGCTTTTCTCTAGGCGGGGGGGCCGAGACCCAGTACTTC
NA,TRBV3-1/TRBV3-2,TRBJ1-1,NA,CASSRGPGIEAFF,TGTGCCAGCAGCCGGGGGCCTGGGATTGAAGCTTTCTTT
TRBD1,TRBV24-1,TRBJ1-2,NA,CATSGVSGQGGGYTF,TGTGCCACCAGTGGAGTCTCGGGACAGGGCGGTGGCTACACCTTC
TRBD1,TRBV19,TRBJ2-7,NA,CASSINTGANEQYF,TGTGCCAGTAGTATAAATACAGGGGCCAACGAGCAGTACTTC
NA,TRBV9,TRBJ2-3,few,CASSAAGGWTSTDTQYF,TGTGCCAGCAGCGCCGCCGGCGGATGGACTAGCACAGATACGCAGTATTTT
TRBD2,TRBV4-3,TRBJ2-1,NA,CASSQLLGGLAGVDEQFF,TGCGCCAGCAGCCAACTCCTTGGGGGACTAGCGGGGGTGGATGAGCAGTTCTTC
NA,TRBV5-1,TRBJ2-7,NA,CASSADSSYEQYF,TGCGCCAGCAGCGCTGACAGTTCCTACGAGCAGTACTTC
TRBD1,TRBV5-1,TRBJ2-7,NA,CASSLGGGQGVPYEQYF,TGCGCCAGCAGCTTGGGCGGGGGACAGGGGGTTCCCTACGAGCAGTACTTC
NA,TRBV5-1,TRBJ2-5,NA,CASSSRQGQETQYF,TGCGCCAGCAGCTCCCGACAAGGCCAAGAGACCCAGTACTTC
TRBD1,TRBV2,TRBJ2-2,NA,CASRLGQGANTGELFF,TGTGCCAGCAGACTTGGACAGGGGGCGAACACCGGGGAGCTGTTTTTT
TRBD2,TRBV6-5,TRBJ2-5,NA,CASSYSGGGPETQYF,TGTGCCAGCAGTTACTCTGGGGGGGGTCCAGAGACCCAGTACTTC
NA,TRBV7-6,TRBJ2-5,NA,CASSPTLGPETQYF,TGTGCCAGCAGTCCCACCCTGGGGCCAGAGACCCAGTACTTC
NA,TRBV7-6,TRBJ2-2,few,CASSPLAGLNTGELFF,TGTGCCAGCAGCCCTTTGGCAGGTTTGAACACCGGGGAGCTGTTTTTT
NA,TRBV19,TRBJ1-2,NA,CATLTNPNYGYTF,TGTGCCACCCTGACAAACCCTAACTATGGCTACACCTTC
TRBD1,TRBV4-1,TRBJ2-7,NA,CASSQDRDRVGAHYEQYF,TGCGCCAGCAGCCAAGATCGCGACAGGGTAGGGGCTCACTACGAGCAGTACTTC
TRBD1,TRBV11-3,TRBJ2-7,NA,CASSPGDRGLREQYF,TGTGCCAGCAGCCCCGGGGACAGGGGGCTTCGGGAGCAGTACTTC
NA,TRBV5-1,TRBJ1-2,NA,CASNTGGLSGSNYGYTF,TGCGCCAGCAACACTGGGGGCCTGTCTGGCTCTAACTATGGCTACACCTTC
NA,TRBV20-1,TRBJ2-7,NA,CSASVGATYEQYF,TGCAGTGCTAGTGTAGGGGCCACCTACGAGCAGTACTTC
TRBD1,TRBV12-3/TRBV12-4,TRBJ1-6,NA,CASSLWQGATIF,TGTGCCAGCAGTTTATGGCAGGGGGCGACAATATTT
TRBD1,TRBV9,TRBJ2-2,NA,CASSVGGTGIRTGELFF,TGTGCCAGCAGCGTGGGAGGGACAGGGATTCGCACCGGGGAGCTGTTTTTT
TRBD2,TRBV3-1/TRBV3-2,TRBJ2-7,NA,CASSQEGLAGAYEQYF,TGTGCCAGCAGCCAAGAGGGGCTAGCGGGGGCCTACGAGCAGTACTTC
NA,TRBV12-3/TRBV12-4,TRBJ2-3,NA,CASGWGVARAQYF,TGTGCCAGCGGCTGGGGAGTAGCGCGGGCACAGTATTTT
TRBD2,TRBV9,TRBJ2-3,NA,CASSRGGTYTDTQYF,TGTGCCAGCTCCCGGGGGGGGACCTACACAGATACGCAGTATTTT
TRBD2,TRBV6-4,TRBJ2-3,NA,CASSPRLLAGVTDTQYF,TGTGCCAGCAGTCCCAGGCTACTAGCGGGGGTAACAGATACGCAGTATTTT
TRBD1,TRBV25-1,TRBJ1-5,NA,CASSESGGDQPQHF,TGTGCCAGCAGTGAATCAGGGGGAGATCAGCCCCAGCATTTT
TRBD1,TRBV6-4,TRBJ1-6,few,CASDDTDLDREISYNSPLHF,TGTGCCAGTGACGATACCGACTTGGACAGGGAGATCTCCTATAATTCACCCCTCCACTTT
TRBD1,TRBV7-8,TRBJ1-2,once,CASSLVVRGANYGYTF,TGTGCCAGCAGCTTAGTCGTCAGGGGGGCGAACTATGGCTACACCTTC
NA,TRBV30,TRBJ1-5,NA,CAWSGRNQPQHF,TGTGCCTGGAGTGGCAGAAATCAGCCCCAGCATTTT
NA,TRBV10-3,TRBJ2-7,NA,CAIRGGLIDEQYF,TGTGCCATCAGGGGTGGGCTAATTGACGAGCAGTACTTC
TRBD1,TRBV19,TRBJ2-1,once,CASGQGGINEQFF,TGTGCCAGTGGACAGGGGGGGATCAATGAGCAGTTCTTC
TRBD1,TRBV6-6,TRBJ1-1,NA,CASSQISGGGRNTEAFF,TGTGCCAGCAGTCAAATTTCAGGGGGCGGTAGAAACACTGAAGCTTTCTTT
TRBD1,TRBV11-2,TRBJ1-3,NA,CASSPRRTGINGSGNTIYF,TGTGCCAGCAGCCCCCGTCGGACAGGCATAAATGGCTCTGGAAACACCATATATTTT
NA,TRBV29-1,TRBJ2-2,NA,CSVGQGTGELFF,TGCAGCGTTGGTCAGGGAACCGGGGAGCTGTTTTTT
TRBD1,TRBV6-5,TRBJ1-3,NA,CASSFPAGGPGNTIYF,TGTGCCAGCAGTTTCCCTGCAGGGGGCCCTGGAAACACCATATATTTT
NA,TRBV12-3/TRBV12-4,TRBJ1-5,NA,CASNQGLGPQHF,TGTGCCAGCAACCAGGGATTGGGGCCCCAGCATTTT
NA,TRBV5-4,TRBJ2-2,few,CASSLEVGEAAGELFF,TGTGCCAGCAGCTTGGAAGTAGGGGAGGCCGCCGGGGAGCTGTTTTTT
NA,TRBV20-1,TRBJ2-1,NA,CSAPSRNEQFF,TGCAGTGCTCCTTCGCGCAATGAGCAGTTCTTC
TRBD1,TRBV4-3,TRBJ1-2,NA,CASSPGTGPNYGYTF,TGCGCCAGCAGCCCAGGGACAGGACCTAACTATGGCTACACCTTC
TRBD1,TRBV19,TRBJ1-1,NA,CASRRQGAQSEAFF,TGTGCCAGTAGGCGACAGGGGGCGCAGAGTGAAGCTTTCTTT
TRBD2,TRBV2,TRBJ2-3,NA,CASRRGGGGTDTQYF,TGTGCCAGCAGGAGGGGCGGGGGTGGCACAGATACGCAGTATTTT
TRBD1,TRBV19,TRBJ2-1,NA,CASTPTTGTGVNEQFF,TGTGCCAGTACTCCTACGACCGGGACAGGGGTCAATGAGCAGTTCTTC
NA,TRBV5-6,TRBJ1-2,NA,CASSRGGYGYTF,TGTGCCAGCAGCCGGGGGGGCTATGGCTACACCTTC
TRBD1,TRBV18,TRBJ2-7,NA,CASSPGQGSWDEQYF,TGTGCCAGCTCCCCGGGACAGGGGTCGTGGGATGAGCAGTACTTC
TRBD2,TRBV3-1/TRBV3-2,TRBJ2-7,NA,CASSRSGGVYEQYF,TGTGCCAGCAGTCGCAGCGGGGGGGTCTACGAGCAGTACTTC
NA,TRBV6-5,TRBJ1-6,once,CASSYSTEAYNSPLHF,TGTGCCAGCAGTTACTCGACAGAGGCCTATAATTCACCCCTCCACTTT
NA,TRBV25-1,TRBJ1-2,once,CASSVSTGYGYTF,TGTGCCAGCAGTGTGAGTACAGGCTATGGCTACACCTTC
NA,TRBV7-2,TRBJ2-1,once,CASSLGGLYNEQFF,TGTGCCAGCAGCTTAGGGGGACTTTACAATGAGCAGTTCTTC
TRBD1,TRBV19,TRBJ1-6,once,CASRRRDRGTYNSPLHF,TGTGCCAGTAGGCGCCGGGACAGGGGAACCTATAATTCACCCCTCCACTTT